Shown below are 24 T cell receptor beta chains from a single sample sequenced in a study of shared clonotypes between healthy human individuals. In the naive CD8 group, cells lacked CD45RO and were positively selected for CCR7, so terminally differentiated effector memory CD45RA+ cells were left out. Sequencing used immunoSEQ multiplex PCR; TCRdb keeps in-frame clones, though not all of them. The data show millions of clones, around 96% seen once. Sequencing was performed on naive CD8+ T cells sorted from blood. All receptors come from a man aged 18 to 29 in good health.

The V and J genes are TRBV5-5 and TRBJ2-7; D uncertain. The CDR3 runs 14 residues. Trimming cost V 2 bases and J 1 base, with 10 bases left between them. The germline V gene encodes CDR1 SGHKS and CDR2 YYEKEE (reference sequence). The CDR3 DNA sequence: TGTGCCAGCAGCTTAGTATCCAGTTCCTACGAGCAGTACTTC. Protein sequence: CASSLVSSSYEQYF.

In regard to this clone: The same CDR3 arises from other DNA sequences in this sample as well. The chain links TRBV2 to TRBJ2-3; no firm D call. V was pared by 3 bases and J by 6 bases, with 4 bases between. The germline CDR1 and CDR2 sequences are SNHLY and FYNNEI. This CDR3 has 11 amino acids. In DNA, the CDR3 is TGTGCCAGCAGTGAGGGGGATACGCAGTATTTT. Translated: CASSEGDTQYF. The variable domain in full, with the rest retrieved from reference TRBV2 and TRBJ2-3, is EPEVTQTPSHQVTQMGQEVILRCVPISNHLYFYWYRQILGQKVEFLVSFYNNEISEKSEIFDDQFSVERPDGSNFTLKIRSTKLEDSAMYFCASSEGDTQYFGPGTRLTVL.

The V and J genes are TRBV6-6 and TRBJ2-7, with D uncertain. Between the trimmed V and J ends, which lost 6 bases and 2 bases, there was a span of 8 bases. The CDR3 spans 12 residues. CDR1 is MNHNY, CDR2 SVGAGI, per germline (reference sequence). The CDR3 here is CASRPDAYEQYF. The DNA for the CDR3 is TGTGCCAGCAGACCAGACGCCTACGAGCAGTACTTC.

The CDR3 nucleotides read TGTGCCAGCAGCGCAGGGGGCATCGGGGAAAAACTGTTTTTT. Protein sequence: CASSAGGIGEKLFF. The V and J genes are TRBV9 and TRBJ1-4; 8 nucleotides agree with TRBD1. V trimming: 3 bases; J trimming: 8 bases; junction bases outside the gene matches: 6. The germline V gene encodes CDR1 SGDLS and CDR2 YYNGEE. CDR3 length: 14 residues. The full variable domain, completed using reference TRBV9 and TRBJ1-4, is DSGVTQTPKHLITATGQRVTLRCSPRSGDLSVYWYQQSLDQGLQFLIQYYNGEERAKGNILERFSAQQFPDLHSELNLSSLELGDSALYFCASSAGGIGEKLFFGSGTQLSVL.

J is TRBJ2-7 and V is TRBV5-1; D may be TRBD1 or TRBD2 (6 bases each). The V end was cut by 4 bases, the J end by 6 bases, with 17 bases between. The V gene's germline CDR1 is SGHRS and CDR2 YFSETQ. The CDR3 is made up of 14 amino acids. CDR3 DNA sequence: TGCGCCAGCAGCCCCCGAGGGGGGAGTTCCGAGCAGTACTTC. It encodes CASSPRGGSSEQYF.

The DNA for the CDR3 is TGCGCCAGCAGCCACTTGCAGGTAGCGGGAGCCAACGAGCAGTACTTC. Its translation: CASSHLQVAGANEQYF. The V and J genes are TRBV4-3 and TRBJ2-7; 9 bases line up with TRBD2. Germline trimming cut 3 bases from V and 5 bases from J; bases unmatched to any gene: 11. CDR1 LGHNA and CDR2 YSLEER come from the germline V gene. The CDR3 loop spans 16 amino acids.

The gene calls are TRBV7-9 and TRBJ2-3; D remains ambiguous. V was trimmed by 5 bases and J by 2 bases, leaving 14 bases between them. CDR1 and CDR2 (germline): SEHNR, FQNEAQ (reference sequence). The CDR3 is 15 amino acids. The CDR3 DNA reads as TGTGCCAGCAGCCCCGTCGGCGGAGACACAGATACGCAGTATTTT. Translated: CASSPVGGDTDTQYF.

The rearrangement uses TRBV6-5 and TRBJ2-2; unclear D gene. V was trimmed by 6 bases and J by 1 base, leaving 9 bases between them. Germline loops: CDR1 MNHEY, CDR2 SVGAGI. The CDR3 covers 14 residues. The CDR3 DNA follows: TGTGCCAGCAGAAATATAGAGAACACCGGGGAGCTGTTTTTT. It codes for CASRNIENTGELFF.

The rearrangement uses TRBV13 and TRBJ2-1; D is unclear. The CDR3 contains 14 residues. CDR1 PRHDT and CDR2 FYEKMQ come from the germline V gene (reference sequence). With 5 bases removed from V and 7 bases from J, the gap between germline ends came to 15 bases. The CDR3 loop is CASSPPSVLNEQFF. The CDR3 nucleotides are TGTGCCAGCAGCCCCCCCTCGGTCCTTAATGAGCAGTTCTTC.

The chain couples TRBV10-3 to TRBJ1-5; 8 bases align to TRBD1. This CDR3 has 15 residues. The V and J ends lost 3 bases and 6 bases, in that order; junction bases with no gene match: 7. CDR1 and CDR2 from the germline V gene are ENHRY and SYGVKD. The CDR3 DNA reads as TGTGCCATCAGTGACGGACAGGGAGGTTTTCAGCCCCAGCATTTT. It is translated as CAISDGQGGFQPQHF.

The chain recombines TRBV6-5 with TRBJ1-4; maybe TRBD1 (6 bases). Trimming left V 5 bases short and J 13 bases short, with 23 bases between. CDR1 is MNHEY, CDR2 SVGAGI, per germline. There are 15 residues in the CDR3. CDR3 protein: CASSPAGTPHQGLFF. In nucleotides, the CDR3 is TGTGCCAGCAGTCCCGCCGGGACACCCCACCAGGGACTGTTTTTT.

This sequence joins TRBV5-8 and TRBJ1-1; the D gene is possibly TRBD1 (6 bases). The CDR3 length is 14 residues. The germline gives CDR1 SGHTS, CDR2 YDEGEE. The CDR3 reads CAVFWGLGGTEAFF. CDR3 nucleotide sequence: TGTGCAGTGTTCTGGGGGCTAGGAGGCACTGAAGCTTTCTTT.

V and J are TRBV9 and TRBJ1-1; 8 bases map to TRBD1. The V and J ends lost 2 bases and 4 bases, in that order; junction bases with no gene match: 7. This CDR3 is 15 amino acids long. Germline V gene sequence: CDR1 SGDLS, CDR2 YYNGEE. The CDR3 nucleotides are TGTGCCAGCAGCGTTTACAGGGGGGAGAGCACTGAAGCTTTCTTT. Protein sequence: CASSVYRGESTEAFF.

The genes are TRBV13 and TRBJ2-7; 9 bases map to TRBD1. CDR1 is PRHDT, CDR2 FYEKMQ, per germline (reference sequence). V lost 5 bases to trimming and J lost 2 bases; unmatched junction nucleotides: 7. The CDR3 extends over 15 amino acids. Written as DNA, the CDR3 is TGTGCCAGCAGCCTACTGGGGGACAGGGCCTACGAGCAGTACTTC. It specifies CASSLLGDRAYEQYF.

The chain carries TRBV4-1 and TRBJ2-7; 7 bases fit TRBD2. Looked up from germline, CDR1 is MGHRA and CDR2 is YSYEKL. The CDR3 has 15 amino acids. With 1 base clipped from V and 2 bases from J, the junction kept 5 bases outside the gene matches. CDR3 DNA: TGCGCCAGCAGCCAAGTGGGCGGGGGACCCTACGAGCAGTACTTC. Encoded protein: CASSQVGGGPYEQYF.

The chain couples TRBV4-3 to TRBJ2-4, with D perhaps TRBD2 (6 bases). Germline assignment: CDR1 LGHNA and CDR2 YSLEER. Trimming took off 1 base at V and 6 bases at J, with 19 bases between the two ends. CDR3 size: 17 residues. In DNA, the CDR3 is TGCGCCAGCAGCCAAGTGTACGGGACTCCACCAGGAAACATTCAGTACTTC. Encoded protein: CASSQVYGTPPGNIQYF.

This sequence joins TRBV5-6 and TRBJ1-2; 8 bases match TRBD1. The germline CDR1 and CDR2 sequences are SGHDT and YYEEEE. The J segment lost 7 bases and the V segment lost 2 bases, leaving 7 bases of the junction unmatched. The CDR3 contains 14 residues. The DNA of the CDR3 is TGTGCCAGCAGCTTTTGGACAGGGCTAGCTGGCTACACCTTC. Amino acid sequence: CASSFWTGLAGYTF.

The J gene is TRBJ2-7, the V gene TRBV29-1, with 9 bases lining up with TRBD2. The length of the CDR3 is 13 residues. J lost 3 bases, V lost 6 bases, and 6 bases had no gene match. CDR1 and CDR2 (germline): SQVTM, ANQGSEA. The CDR3 sequence: CSVRTSVNYEQYF. DNA of the CDR3: TGCAGCGTCCGGACTAGCGTTAACTACGAGCAGTACTTC.

The V call is TRBV27, the J call TRBJ2-3; 13 nucleotides match TRBD2. J gave up 4 bases and V 2 bases, and 9 bases lay outside the gene matches. Per germline, CDR1 MNHEY and CDR2 SMNVEV (reference sequence). The CDR3 contains 18 residues. The CDR3 DNA reads TGTGCCAGCAGTTTACTCCCGACTAGCGGGGGGAAGCCAGATACGCAGTATTTT. This codes for CASSLLPTSGGKPDTQYF.

This clone was observed once. J is TRBJ2-7 and V is TRBV6-6; possibly TRBD2 for D (7 bases). V was pared by 2 bases and J by 7 bases, with 15 bases between. Germline loops: CDR1 MNHNY, CDR2 SVGAGI (reference sequence). The CDR3 sequence is 14 residues long. CDR3 sequence reads: CASSYGRGGWEQYF. The CDR3, as DNA: TGTGCCAGCAGTTACGGCAGGGGAGGGTGGGAGCAGTACTTC.

A single count supports this clone. The rearrangement uses TRBV4-3 and TRBJ2-7, with 9 bases aligning to TRBD1. Unmatched junction bases numbered 6, after V lost 0 bases and J lost 3 bases. CDR3 length: 16 residues. In germline, CDR1 is LGHNA, CDR2 YSLEER. CDR3: CASSQDPGTGHYEQYF. The CDR3 nucleotides are TGCGCCAGCAGCCAAGATCCAGGGACAGGGCACTACGAGCAGTACTTC.

This clone was recorded once. This chain uses TRBV5-5 with TRBJ2-7; 10 bases agree with TRBD1. Germline CDR1 reads SGHKS; CDR2 reads YYEKEE (reference sequence). Germline trimming cut 3 bases from V and 2 bases from J; bases unmatched to any gene: 5. The CDR3 length is 15 residues. The CDR3 nucleotides read TGTGCCAGCAGCTGGGGACAGGGGAGCGCCTACGAGCAGTACTTC. This translates into CASSWGQGSAYEQYF.

J is TRBJ1-2 and V is TRBV7-9; 9 bases are shared with TRBD1. Germline trimming cut 3 bases from V and 3 bases from J; bases unmatched to any gene: 5. The CDR3 has 15 amino acids. The germline V gene has CDR1 SEHNR and CDR2 FQNEAQ (reference sequence). The DNA of the CDR3 is TGTGCCAGCAGCTTGAGGACAGGGGTGGACTATGGCTACACCTTC. Its translation: CASSLRTGVDYGYTF.

Regarding this clone: This sample also contains other DNA sequences that code for the same CDR3. V is TRBV19 and J is TRBJ2-1, with D tentatively TRBD1 or TRBD2 (6 bases each). Trimming removed 1 base at V and 2 bases at J, with 9 bases between. This CDR3 contains 15 residues. The germline V gene has CDR1 LNHDA and CDR2 SQIVND (reference sequence). The CDR3 bases are TGTGCCAGTAGTATAGCCGGGGGCCCCTACAATGAGCAGTTCTTC. As protein: CASSIAGGPYNEQFF.